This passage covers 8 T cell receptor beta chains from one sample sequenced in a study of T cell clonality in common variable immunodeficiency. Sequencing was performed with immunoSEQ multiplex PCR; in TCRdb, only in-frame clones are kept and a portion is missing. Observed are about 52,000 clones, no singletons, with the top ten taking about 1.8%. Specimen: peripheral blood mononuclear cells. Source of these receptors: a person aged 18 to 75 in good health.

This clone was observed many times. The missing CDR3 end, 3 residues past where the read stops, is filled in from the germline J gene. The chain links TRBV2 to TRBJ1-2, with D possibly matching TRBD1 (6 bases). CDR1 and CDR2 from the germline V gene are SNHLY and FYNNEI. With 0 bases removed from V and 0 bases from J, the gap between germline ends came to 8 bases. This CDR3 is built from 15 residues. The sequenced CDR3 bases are TGTGCCAGCAGTGAAGCTAGGACAGCTAACTATGGC. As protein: CASSEARTANYG. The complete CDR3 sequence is CASSEARTANYGYTF.

The CDR3 loop reads CASSLIPGYDYTF. CDR3 DNA (partial): TGTGCCAGCAGCTTAATTCCGGGGTACGAC. The chain combines TRBV7-3 with TRBJ1-2; no reliable D call. The observed sequence ends 3 residues before the CDR3 terminus, with the missing tail filled in from the germline J gene. CDR1 and CDR2 from the germline V gene are SGHTA and FQGTGA. There are 13 residues in the CDR3.

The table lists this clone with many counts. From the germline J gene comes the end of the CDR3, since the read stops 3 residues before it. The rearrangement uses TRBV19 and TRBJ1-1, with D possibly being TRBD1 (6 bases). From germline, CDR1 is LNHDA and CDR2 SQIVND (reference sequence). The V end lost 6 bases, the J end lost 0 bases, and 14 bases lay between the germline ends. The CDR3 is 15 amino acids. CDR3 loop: CASRPRQEMNTEAFF. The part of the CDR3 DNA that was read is TGTGCCAGTAGACCTAGACAGGAGATGAACACTGAA. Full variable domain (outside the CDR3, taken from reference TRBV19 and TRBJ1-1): DGGITQSPKYLFRKEGQNVTLSCEQNLNHDAMYWYRQDPGQGLRLIYYSQIVNDFQKGDIAEGYSVSREKKESFPLTVTSAQKNPTAFYLCASRPRQEMNTEAFFGQGTRLTVV.

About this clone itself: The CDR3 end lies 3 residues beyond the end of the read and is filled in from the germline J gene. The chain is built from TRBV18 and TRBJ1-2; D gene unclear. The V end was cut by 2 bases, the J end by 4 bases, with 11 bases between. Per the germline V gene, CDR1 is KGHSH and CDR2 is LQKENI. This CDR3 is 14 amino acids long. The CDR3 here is CASSPKRSIYGYTF. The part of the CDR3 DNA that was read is TGTGCCAGCTCACCAAAACGGTCTATCTATGGC.

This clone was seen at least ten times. The sequenced part of the CDR3 DNA is TGTGCCAGCAGCTTACAGGGTCGGACAAATGAG. Its protein product is CASSLQGRTNE. The CDR3 as a whole reads CASSLQGRTNEQFF. The rearrangement links TRBV7-2 to TRBJ2-1, with D possibly being TRBD1 (5 bases). The CDR3 goes on 3 residues after the read ends, and that part is filled in from the germline J gene. The CDR3 is 14 residues long. Germline assignment: CDR1 SGHTA and CDR2 FQGNSA. Trimming pared 2 bases from V and 7 bases from J, leaving 12 bases between.

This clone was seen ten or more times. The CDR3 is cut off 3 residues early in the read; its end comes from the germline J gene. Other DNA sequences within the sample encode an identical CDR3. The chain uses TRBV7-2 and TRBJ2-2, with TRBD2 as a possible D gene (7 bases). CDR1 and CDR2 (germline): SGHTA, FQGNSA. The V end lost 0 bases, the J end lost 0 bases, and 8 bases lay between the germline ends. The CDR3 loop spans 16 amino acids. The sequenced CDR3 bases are TGTGCCAGCAGCTTAGCGGGGGGGCCGAACACCGGGGAG. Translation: CASSLAGGPNTGE. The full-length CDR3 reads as CASSLAGGPNTGELFF. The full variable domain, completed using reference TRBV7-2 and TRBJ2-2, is GAGVSQSPSNKVTEKGKDVELRCDPISGHTALYWYRQSLGQGLEFLIYFQGNSAPDKSGLPSDRFSAERTGGSVSTLTIQRTQQEDSAVYLCASSLAGGPNTGELFFGEGSRLTVL.

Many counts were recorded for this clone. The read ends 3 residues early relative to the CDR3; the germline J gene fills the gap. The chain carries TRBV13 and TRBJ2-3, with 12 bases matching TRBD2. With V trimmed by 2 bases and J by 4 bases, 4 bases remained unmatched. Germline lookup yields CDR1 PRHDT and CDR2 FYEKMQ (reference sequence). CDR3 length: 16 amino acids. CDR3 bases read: TGTGCCAGCAGCTTAAGGCCTAGCGGGGGGGCAGATACG. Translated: CASSLRPSGGADT. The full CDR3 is CASSLRPSGGADTQYF.

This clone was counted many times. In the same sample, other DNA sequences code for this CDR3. The part of the CDR3 DNA that was read is TGTGCCAGCAGCTTCGTGATAGCTACTAATGAG. Residues: CASSFVIATNE. The whole CDR3 sequence reads CASSFVIATNEQFF. The chain employs TRBV7-9 and TRBJ2-1; D not resolved. The read terminates 3 residues ahead of where the CDR3 ends, so the germline J gene completes it. The germline V gene has CDR1 SEHNR and CDR2 FQNEAQ (reference sequence). V was clipped by 3 bases and J by 7 bases, with 13 bases between them. The CDR3 has 14 amino acids. Supplemented by reference TRBV7-9 and TRBJ2-1, the full variable domain reads DTGVSQNPRHKITKRGQNVTFRCDPISEHNRLYWYRQTLGQGPEFLTYFQNEAQLEKSRLLSDRFSAERPKGSFSTLEIQRTEQGDSAMYLCASSFVIATNEQFFGPGTRLTVL.